One sample yielded the 25 T cell receptor beta chains listed below, sequenced in a study of radiotherapy plus CTLA-4 blockade in lung cancer. Clones were read by immunoSEQ multiplex PCR, and TCRdb kept only the in-frame ones, dropping some. This table holds 45,000 to 60,000 clones, around 79% found once. Here the sequenced sample was peripheral blood, taken from a patient treated with radiotherapy plus ipilimumab. The receptors come from a human donor with non-small cell lung cancer who had a complete response to radiotherapy plus ipilimumab.

This chain connects TRBV4-3 to TRBJ2-1, with TRBD2 identical over 9 bases. The CDR3 contains 18 residues. The trim removed 1 base at V and 0 bases at J, leaving 7 bases unmatched. Germline lookup yields CDR1 LGHNA and CDR2 YSLEER. CDR3 nucleotide sequence: TGCGCCAGCAGCCAAGGGTTAGCGGGGGAGAGCTCCTACAATGAGCAGTTCTTC. It encodes CASSQGLAGESSYNEQFF.

This chain uses TRBV25-1 with TRBJ2-3; weak D call: TRBD2 (5 bases). Germline lookup yields CDR1 MGHDK and CDR2 SYGVNS. With 5 bases removed from V and 4 bases from J, the gap between germline ends came to 22 bases. The CDR3 spans 17 residues. CDR3 residues: CASSSILTTRNPDTQYF. The CDR3 nucleotides are TGTGCCAGCAGTTCCATCCTGACTACCCGAAATCCAGATACGCAGTATTTT.

This chain uses TRBV30 with TRBJ1-2, with a weak D call TRBD1 (5 bases). Germline lookup yields CDR1 GTSNPN and CDR2 SVGIG (reference sequence). V was clipped by 3 bases and J by 2 bases, with 7 bases between them. The CDR3 contains 12 residues. For the CDR3, the DNA is TGTGCCTGGAGACGGGGGAACTATGGCTACACCTTC. This gives the protein CAWRRGNYGYTF.

The chain carries TRBV4-3 and TRBJ1-2; D may be TRBD1 (5 bases). V gave up 0 bases and J gave up 4 bases, with 9 bases separating them. The CDR3 has 14 residues. Germline V gene lookup returns CDR1 LGHNA and CDR2 YSLEER. CDR3 sequence reads: CASSQEQGLYGYTF. DNA for the CDR3: TGCGCCAGCAGCCAAGAGCAGGGTCTCTATGGCTACACCTTC.

The count of this clone is one. The chain joins TRBV5-1 to TRBJ2-1; 10 bases are a match to TRBD2. V was pared by 2 bases and J by 8 bases, with 7 bases of the junction left unmatched. Germline V gives CDR1 SGHRS, CDR2 YFSETQ. CDR3 length: 15 amino acids. CDR3 region: CASSFQLAGVDEQFF. The CDR3 DNA sequence: TGCGCCAGCAGCTTTCAGCTAGCGGGAGTCGATGAGCAGTTCTTC.

This chain uses TRBV7-2 with TRBJ1-5; maybe TRBD1 (5 bases). Germline V gene sequence: CDR1 SGHTA, CDR2 FQGNSA. This CDR3 has 13 amino acids. With 5 bases removed from V and 5 bases from J, the gap between germline ends came to 10 bases. CDR3 nucleotide sequence: TGTGCCAGCAGCCAGGACATTGATCAGCCCCAGCATTTT. As protein: CASSQDIDQPQHF.

V usage is TRBV6-5 and J usage is TRBJ1-2; D not resolved. CDR1 is MNHEY and CDR2 is SVGAGI in the germline V gene. This CDR3 comprises 14 residues. The V gene lost 0 bases and the J gene lost 4 bases, with 9 bases spanning the gap. In nucleotides, the CDR3 is TGTGCCAGCAGTTACTCGCAGGAAGCCTATGGCTACACCTTC. This translates into CASSYSQEAYGYTF.

With regard to this clone: A junction end diverges from the germline sequence, so it may reflect a read error. The same CDR3 also results from other DNA sequences found in this sample. This chain joins TRBV4-1 and TRBJ2-2, with 8 bases fitting TRBD1. Germline lookup yields CDR1 MGHRA and CDR2 YSYEKL. This CDR3 is built from 15 residues. The CDR3 loop reads CASSLGQDNTGELFF. The CDR3, as DNA: TGTGCCAGCAGCCTGGGACAGGATAACACCGGGGAGCTGTTTTTT.

The chain couples TRBV5-3 to TRBJ2-2; 12 nucleotides match TRBD1. TRBV5-3 is identified as an open reading frame with a role that is uncertain. V shed 4 bases, J shed 7 bases, and the junction held 8 bases outside the gene matches. The length of the CDR3 is 16 residues. This CDR3 is CARSPRDRGLDGELFF. The DNA of the CDR3 is TGTGCCAGAAGCCCAAGGGACAGGGGGCTGGACGGGGAGCTGTTTTTT.

V and J are TRBV18 and TRBJ2-7, with 7 bases lining up with TRBD1. The V gene end was trimmed by 3 bases and the J gene end by 4 bases; junction bases not matched to a gene: 6. From germline, CDR1 is KGHSH and CDR2 LQKENI. The CDR3 consists of 14 residues. The CDR3 DNA sequence: TGTGCCAGCTCACCTTCCCAGGGGGATTACGAGCAGTACGTC. Translating gives CASSPSQGDYEQYV.

The V call is TRBV25-1, the J call TRBJ1-2; 10 bases line up with TRBD1. From germline, CDR1 is MGHDK and CDR2 SYGVNS. There are 13 residues in the CDR3. V lost 6 bases to trimming and J lost 7 bases; unmatched junction nucleotides: 5. This CDR3 reads CASSVTGGSGYTF. In DNA, the CDR3 is TGTGCCAGCAGCGTGACAGGGGGCTCTGGCTACACCTTC.

This clone has just a few counts. V usage is TRBV18 and J usage is TRBJ2-1, with a possible D match to TRBD1 (5 bases). CDR3 length: 19 amino acids. V shed 0 bases and J shed 0 bases, with 18 bases lying between them. Germline CDR1 and CDR2: KGHSH and LQKENI. CDR3 in DNA: TGTGCCAGCTCACCACCGATTTTCGCAGGGCCCCTCTCCTACAATGAGCAGTTCTTC. The encoded protein is CASSPPIFAGPLSYNEQFF.

This clone was detected only a few times. The chain joins TRBV15 to TRBJ1-4; the D gene is possibly TRBD1 (5 bases). Germline V lookup: CDR1 LNHNV, CDR2 YYDKDF (reference sequence). CDR3 length: 17 amino acids. V was trimmed by 1 base and J by 2 bases, leaving 14 bases between them. CDR3 nucleotide sequence: TGTGCCACCAGCAGAGTTGCGGGGGAAACGACTAATGAAAAACTGTTTTTT. Protein: CATSRVAGETTNEKLFF.

The CDR3 protein is CASSLDSFEYTEAFF. The DNA of the CDR3 is TGCGCCAGCAGCCTAGACTCCTTTGAATACACTGAAGCTTTCTTT. The chain joins TRBV5-1 to TRBJ1-1; the D is unclear. This CDR3 is 15 amino acids long. Per the germline V gene, CDR1 is SGHRS and CDR2 is YFSETQ. V gave up 4 bases and J gave up 3 bases, with 16 bases separating them.

The chain has TRBV11-2 and TRBJ1-2, with D unclear. The CDR3 is 14 amino acids. V shed 5 bases and J shed 3 bases, with 13 bases lying between them. CDR1 and CDR2 from the germline V gene are SGHAT and FQNNGV. Written as DNA, the CDR3 is TGTGCCAGCAGCCTGGGTAGCGACCACTATGGCTACACCTTC. Residues: CASSLGSDHYGYTF. The full variable domain, its missing parts supplied by reference TRBV11-2 and TRBJ1-2, is EAGVAQSPRYKIIEKRQSVAFWCNPISGHATLYWYQQILGQGPKLLIQFQNNGVVDDSQLPKDRFSAERLKGVDSTLKIQPAKLEDSAVYLCASSLGSDHYGYTFGSGTRLTVV.

This clone was counted once. The rearrangement uses TRBV7-8 and TRBJ1-6; D remains unclear. The CDR3 extends over 15 amino acids. V lost 2 bases, J lost 2 bases, and 7 bases lay in between. Looked up from germline, CDR1 is SGHVS and CDR2 is FQNEAQ. The CDR3 loop reads CASSLRGTYNSPLHF. The DNA of the CDR3 is TGTGCCAGCAGCTTACGAGGGACCTATAATTCACCCCTCCACTTT. Looking up the rest from reference TRBV7-8 and TRBJ1-6 gives the full variable domain: GAGVSQSPRYKVAKRGQDVALRCDPISGHVSLFWYQQALGQGPEFLTYFQNEAQLDKSGLPSDRFFAERPEGSVSTLKIQRTQQEDSAVYLCASSLRGTYNSPLHFGNGTRLTVT.

The CDR3 DNA reads as TGTGCCAGCAGCTCCTCTCGCGGCCGTCCTAACTATGGCTACACCTTC. Translating it yields CASSSSRGRPNYGYTF. J is TRBJ1-2 and V is TRBV11-2; D not resolved. This CDR3 spans 16 amino acids. The V and J ends lost 4 bases and 0 bases respectively, with 15 bases between them. Germline V gene lookup returns CDR1 SGHAT and CDR2 FQNNGV.

The chain is built from TRBV6-5 and TRBJ2-3; 8 positions agree with TRBD2. CDR3 length: 15 amino acids. Germline loops: CDR1 MNHEY, CDR2 SVGAGI. The V gene end was trimmed by 2 bases and the J gene end by 2 bases; junction bases not matched to a gene: 3. The CDR3 DNA is TGTGCCAGCAGTTACGTGCGGGGGGCCACAGATACGCAGTATTTT. Its translation is CASSYVRGATDTQYF.

This clone occurred a few times. The junction departs from germline at one end; a sequencing error may be responsible. The chain links TRBV18 to TRBJ1-2; perhaps TRBD1 as D (6 bases). This CDR3 has 15 amino acids. CDR1 is KGHSH, CDR2 LQKENI, per germline. The CDR3 nucleotides read TGTGCCAGCTCAACACCATTAACAGGGAACTATGGCTACACCTTC. As protein: CASSTPLTGNYGYTF.

The V and J genes are TRBV5-1 and TRBJ1-4; TRBD1 aligns across 7 bases. The J segment lost 10 bases and the V segment lost 4 bases, leaving 10 bases of the junction unmatched. This CDR3 is built from 14 residues. Germline V CDR1 and CDR2: SGHRS, YFSETQ. The DNA for the CDR3 is TGCGCCAGCAGCCGCTTGGACAGGCCGTTAAAACTGTTTTTT. Translation: CASSRLDRPLKLFF.

The chain uses TRBV5-4 and TRBJ1-2; perhaps TRBD1 as D (6 bases). This CDR3 contains 13 residues. Trimming stripped 3 bases from V and 10 bases from J, with 16 bases between. Germline V gene sequence: CDR1 SGHNT, CDR2 YYREEE (reference sequence). The DNA of the CDR3 is TGTGCCAGCAGCTACCGGGACATTAACCTCTACACCTTC. Its protein is CASSYRDINLYTF.

The chain recombines TRBV9 with TRBJ2-1; 11 bases are a match to TRBD2. The CDR3 loop spans 16 amino acids. Germline values: CDR1 SGDLS, CDR2 YYNGEE. V shed 0 bases and J 10 bases; nucleotides not matched to a gene: 9. This CDR3 is CASSVVAGGPNVEQFF. In nucleotides, the CDR3 is TGTGCCAGCAGCGTAGTAGCGGGAGGGCCAAATGTCGAGCAGTTCTTC.

The chain uses TRBV10-1 and TRBJ2-5; TRBD2 is a possible D gene (5 bases). Trimming cost V 0 bases and J 4 bases, with 9 bases left between them. The CDR3 covers 14 residues. CDR1 WNHNN and CDR2 SYGVQD come from the germline V gene (reference sequence). The CDR3 here is CASSESRGPETQYF. CDR3 DNA: TGCGCCAGCAGTGAGTCCCGGGGTCCAGAGACCCAGTACTTC.

The chain combines TRBV18 with TRBJ2-5; no clear D gene. This CDR3 has 15 amino acids. Germline V lookup: CDR1 KGHSH, CDR2 LQKENI. V was shortened by 0 bases and J by 2 bases, with 10 bases between the two germline ends. For the CDR3, the DNA is TGTGCCAGCTCACCACCGTTTCCAAATCAAGAGACCCAGTACTTC. Residues: CASSPPFPNQETQYF.

The chain has TRBV6-5 and TRBJ1-1, with D perhaps matching TRBD1 (5 bases). This CDR3 region has 15 residues. V shed 7 bases and J shed 6 bases, with 21 bases lying between them. Germline V lookup: CDR1 MNHEY, CDR2 SVGAGI. CDR3 amino acids: CASIPSLGGASEAFF. As DNA, the CDR3 is TGTGCCAGCATCCCCTCATTGGGGGGTGCCTCTGAAGCTTTCTTT.